A single sample gave rise to the 22 T cell receptor beta chains below, sequenced in a study of T-cell memory formation after mild COVID-19. Each CDR3 protein is one row after TCRdb ran MiXCR on the 5' RACE reads. This repertoire shows some 120,000 distinct CDR3 sequences, roughly 15% found once; its top ten account for approximately 15%. The sequenced material came from PBMCs or a T cell subset sorted from them (not recorded which). The receptors were gathered from an adult woman who had mild COVID-19 (a few samples of this study predate the infection). Cell type and time point are not known.

The chain is built from TRBV24-1 and TRBJ2-1; TRBD2 agrees at 8 bases. Looked up from germline, CDR1 is KGHDR and CDR2 is SFDVKD. The V and J ends lost 7 bases and 7 bases, in that order; junction bases with no gene match: 8. This CDR3 has 14 amino acids. The CDR3 sequence: CATSRSTSGNEQFF. The CDR3 nucleotides read TGTGCCACCAGCAGGAGCACTAGCGGAAATGAGCAGTTCTTC.

The table lists this clonotype with a count of one. The rearrangement uses TRBV12-5 and TRBJ2-2; 8 nucleotides agree with TRBD2. CDR1 is LGHNT, CDR2 FRNRAP, per germline. The CDR3 totals 17 residues. V lost 6 bases to trimming and J lost 6 bases; unmatched junction nucleotides: 15. CDR3 sequence: CASGRSWSGSNPGELFF. The CDR3 DNA reads as TGTGCTAGTGGCAGGTCCTGGAGCGGGAGTAACCCCGGGGAGCTGTTTTTT.

This clonotype was detected only a few times. This chain links TRBV20-1 with TRBJ2-1; 10 bases line up with TRBD2. In germline, CDR1 is DFQATT, CDR2 SNEGSKA (reference sequence). V gave up 6 bases and J gave up 1 base; unmatched junction bases: 6. The CDR3 is 15 amino acids. In DNA form, the CDR3 reads TGCAGTGCACTCAAGACTAGCGGGTCCTACAATGAGCAGTTCTTC. Protein sequence: CSALKTSGSYNEQFF.

The chain is built from TRBV12-3 or TRBV12-4 and TRBJ1-2, with 7 bases lining up with TRBD1. The CDR3 contains 12 residues. The junction had 4 bases not matched to a gene; V was cut back by 6 bases and J by 6 bases. For the CDR3, the DNA is TGTGCCAGCAGAATAGGGGGCCATGGCTACACCTTC. It specifies CASRIGGHGYTF.

This clonotype has a handful of counts. The CDR3 loop reads CASSQQFGQYNQPQHF. Written as DNA, the CDR3 is TGCGCCAGCAGCCAACAGTTCGGTCAGTACAATCAGCCCCAGCATTTT. The V and J genes are TRBV4-3 and TRBJ1-5, with D hard to call. V dropped 2 bases and J dropped 3 bases, with 14 bases sitting between them. The CDR3 has 16 residues. Per the germline V gene, CDR1 is LGHNA and CDR2 is YSLEER.

This chain joins TRBV5-1 and TRBJ2-5, with D possibly being TRBD2 (5 bases). Trimming removed 0 bases at V and 5 bases at J, with 11 bases between. The CDR3 totals 14 residues. CDR1 and CDR2 from the germline V gene are SGHRS and YFSETQ. DNA for the CDR3: TGCGCCAGCAGCTTGGAGGCCTCGGGGGAGACCCAGTACTTC. Translation: CASSLEASGETQYF.

The V gene is TRBV7-6, the J gene TRBJ2-5; D gene uncertain. The CDR3 has 15 amino acids. Germline lookup yields CDR1 SGHVS and CDR2 FNYEAQ. V lost 1 base and J 5 bases, leaving 14 bases between the germline ends. CDR3 coding DNA: TGTGCCAGCAGCTTAGGACCGGCGGCGGTTGAGACCCAGTACTTC. It specifies CASSLGPAAVETQYF.

The table lists this clonotype with a few counts. The chain links TRBV24-1 to TRBJ2-1; 10 nucleotides match TRBD1. CDR3 length: 16 amino acids. J gave up 3 bases and V 4 bases, and 5 bases lay outside the gene matches. Germline CDR1 is KGHDR and CDR2 is SFDVKD. CDR3 nucleotide sequence: TGTGCCACCAGTGACCGGACAGGGGGGAACTACAATGAGCAGTTCTTC. Translation: CATSDRTGGNYNEQFF.

The chain links TRBV6-5 to TRBJ1-5, with D perhaps TRBD1 (5 bases). V dropped 2 bases and J dropped 4 bases, with 12 bases sitting between them. The CDR3 is 15 residues long. The V gene's germline CDR1 is MNHEY and CDR2 SVGAGI. The CDR3 DNA reads TGTGCCAGCAGTTACGGGGGAGAGAGGAATCAGCCCCAGCATTTT. Translated, it gives CASSYGGERNQPQHF.

A few counts support this clonotype. The chain links TRBV2 to TRBJ1-5; unclear D gene. The germline V gene has CDR1 SNHLY and CDR2 FYNNEI. CDR3 size: 13 residues. V was trimmed by 10 bases and J by 3 bases, leaving 13 bases between them. In DNA, the CDR3 is TGTGCCACCCGAGTTCACCCCAATCAGCCCCAGCATTTT. Its protein product is CATRVHPNQPQHF. Combining the CDR3 with reference TRBV2 and TRBJ1-5 gives the whole variable domain EPEVTQTPSHQVTQMGQEVILRCVPISNHLYFYWYRQILGQKVEFLVSFYNNEISEKSEIFDDQFSVERPDGSNFTLKIRSTKLEDSAMYFCATRVHPNQPQHFGDGTRLSIL.

The V and J genes are TRBV24-1 and TRBJ2-7, with D maybe TRBD1 (5 bases). The CDR3 consists of 13 residues. Germline V gives CDR1 KGHDR, CDR2 SFDVKD. V lost 5 bases and J 0 bases, leaving 7 bases between the germline ends. Here the CDR3 reads CATSGTPSYEQYF. DNA of the CDR3: TGTGCCACCAGTGGGACACCCTCCTACGAGCAGTACTTC.

This clonotype has just a few counts. The chain uses TRBV7-9 and TRBJ2-7; 12 bases are shared with TRBD2. J gave up 3 bases and V 3 bases, and 3 bases lay outside the gene matches. Germline V CDR1 and CDR2: SEHNR, FQNEAQ (reference sequence). CDR3 length: 15 amino acids. In DNA form, the CDR3 reads TGTGCCAGCAGCTTTGGACTAGCGGGATACTACGAGCAGTACTTC. Protein product: CASSFGLAGYYEQYF.

This clonotype was observed a few times. V gene TRBV3-1 combines with J gene TRBJ2-1; D gene ambiguous. V was pared by 0 bases and J by 7 bases, with 13 bases between. This CDR3 has 15 residues. From germline, CDR1 is LGHDT and CDR2 YNNKEL (reference sequence). The CDR3 sequence: CASSQDRLLGNEQFF. CDR3 sequence (DNA): TGTGCCAGCAGCCAAGATCGGCTCCTCGGTAATGAGCAGTTCTTC.

This clonotype was picked up a small number of times. J is TRBJ2-1 and V is TRBV5-1; TRBD2 aligns across 16 bases. There are 18 residues in the CDR3. Germline trimming cut 4 bases from V and 3 bases from J; bases unmatched to any gene: 7. Looked up from germline, CDR1 is SGHRS and CDR2 is YFSETQ. The CDR3 coding sequence is TGCGCCAGCAGCCCGGGACTAGCGGGGGGGCCTTTCTACAATGAGCAGTTCTTC. Its protein is CASSPGLAGGPFYNEQFF.

V is TRBV6-2 or TRBV6-3 and J is TRBJ2-1, with TRBD2 matching over 14 bases. Germline V gene lookup returns CDR1 MNHEY and CDR2 SVGEGT. V shed 2 bases, J shed 4 bases, and the junction held 7 bases outside the gene matches. This CDR3 is 18 amino acids long. The CDR3, as DNA: TGTGCCAGCAGTTACCCGACTAGCGGGGGGGCTTGGTACAATGAGCAGTTCTTC. Protein product: CASSYPTSGGAWYNEQFF.

This sequence joins TRBV29-1 and TRBJ1-2; D not resolved. The V end lost 4 bases, the J end lost 5 bases, and 8 bases lay between the germline ends. Germline V gene lookup returns CDR1 SQVTM and CDR2 ANQGSEA. CDR3 length: 11 amino acids. The CDR3 DNA sequence: TGCAGCGTTGCCCGGGAATATGGCTACACCTTC. Protein sequence: CSVAREYGYTF.

This clonotype was seen a handful of times. The rearrangement links TRBV4-1 to TRBJ2-7; TRBD1 aligns across 8 bases. Unmatched junction bases numbered 10, after V lost 2 bases and J lost 1 base. The CDR3 runs to 17 residues. The V gene's germline CDR1 is MGHRA and CDR2 YSYEKL. CDR3 nucleotide sequence: TGCGCCAGCAGCCAACTCGGAATCCGGGACAGGTCCTACGAGCAGTACTTC. This sequence encodes CASSQLGIRDRSYEQYF.

This clonotype was picked up a small number of times. This rearrangement joins TRBV9 to TRBJ2-2, with 10 bases fitting TRBD1. Per germline, CDR1 SGDLS and CDR2 YYNGEE. The CDR3 is made up of 16 amino acids. Unmatched junction bases numbered 6, after V lost 1 base and J lost 6 bases. CDR3: CASSVPGQGPSGELFF. The CDR3 nucleotides are TGTGCCAGCAGCGTACCGGGACAGGGGCCCTCCGGGGAGCTGTTTTTT.

The chain couples TRBV24-1 to TRBJ1-5; possibly TRBD1 for D (5 bases). Germline loops: CDR1 KGHDR, CDR2 SFDVKD. The V end lost 7 bases, the J end lost 7 bases, and 13 bases lay between the germline ends. CDR3 size: 13 residues. CDR3 loop: CATRGPEGQPQHF. For the CDR3, the DNA is TGTGCCACCAGGGGGCCCGAGGGGCAGCCCCAGCATTTT.

This chain uses TRBV20-1 with TRBJ1-5; D is undetermined. The germline CDR1 and CDR2 sequences are DFQATT and SNEGSKA (reference sequence). This CDR3 spans 15 amino acids. With 0 bases removed from V and 3 bases from J, the gap between germline ends came to 12 bases. The CDR3 DNA reads as TGCAGTGCTAGAGATCTGTCGGGAGACAATCAGCCCCAGCATTTT. This translates into CSARDLSGDNQPQHF.

This clonotype showed up just a few times. The genes are TRBV12-5 and TRBJ2-1, with D unresolved. Trimming removed 0 bases from V and 9 bases from J, with 9 bases in between. This CDR3 contains 13 residues. Germline CDR1 reads LGHNT; CDR2 reads FRNRAP. In DNA form, the CDR3 reads TGTGCTAGTGGTTTGGTAGGATTTGGTGAGCAGTTCTTC. The encoded protein is CASGLVGFGEQFF.

The chain employs TRBV6-5 and TRBJ2-1, with 9 bases that match TRBD2. Germline CDR1 reads MNHEY; CDR2 reads SVGAGI. The CDR3 runs 15 residues. The V gene end was trimmed by 5 bases and the J gene end by 3 bases; junction bases not matched to a gene: 5. CDR3 in amino acids: CASSPSGEDYNEQFF. DNA of the CDR3: TGTGCCAGCAGTCCTAGCGGGGAGGACTACAATGAGCAGTTCTTC.